This T cell receptor (beta chain) was retrieved from a study of blood T cell repertoires in COVID-19. In the study overall: Acute-phase and convalescent COVID-19 samples originated in the United States, Italy and Spain.

Authors' analysis steps: Amplified reference gene primers provided the basis for estimating nucleated cell counts. Sequenced by immunoSEQ multiplex PCR; TCRdb stores in-frame clones only, minus some. The DNA gave D and trimming, while V, J and clone size come from that table. This table holds 190,000 or so clones, about 82% found once. This clone appeared a single time. The CDR3 consists of 15 residues. Germline loops: CDR1 KGHDR, CDR2 SFDVKD. V dropped 4 bases and J dropped 4; count of bases not matched to a gene: 5. This study enrolled people aged about 18 to 95 from approximately 25 US geographic areas. Participant-reported clinical history was the basis for cohort assignment.

This TCR was sampled from a woman aged 25-40 years who had recovered from COVID-19. Sequenced material: PBMCs or T cells enriched from blood (not recorded which). The chain is built from TRBV24-1 and TRBJ2-3; 9 bases match TRBD2. CDR3 bases: TGTGCCACCAGTGAATTAGCGGGAGTTGCAGATACGCAGTATTTT. The encoded protein is CATSELAGVADTQYF.